Below, 20 T cell receptor beta chains from the same sample are listed, as sequenced in a study of control samples from healthy donors and cancer patients. TCRdb's copy holds only in-frame clones and misses some; the assay was immunoSEQ multiplex PCR. The repertoire includes about 180,000 clones, roughly nine tenths of them detected once, and 1.3% to 1.5% sits in the top ten. The material sequenced was blood. These receptors all stem from a young man in good health.

V is TRBV7-8 and J is TRBJ2-6; tentatively, D is TRBD2 (5 bases). V lost 5 bases and J lost 4, with 12 bases in between. The CDR3 has 15 residues. Germline V gene data show CDR1 as SGHVS and CDR2 as FQNEAQ. The CDR3 DNA is TGTGCCAGCAGCCCAAGGGAGACAGGGGCCAACGTCCTGACTTTC. Amino acids: CASSPRETGANVLTF.

This chain joins TRBV28 and TRBJ1-3, with 8 bases fitting TRBD1. The germline CDR1 and CDR2 sequences are MDHEN and SYDVKM. The length of the CDR3 is 15 residues. V shed 2 bases, J shed 2 bases, and the junction held 2 bases outside the gene matches. CDR3 protein: CASSLQGATGNTIYF. CDR3 nucleotides: TGTGCCAGCAGTTTACAGGGGGCAACTGGAAACACCATATATTTT. Variable domain in full (rest from reference TRBV28 and TRBJ1-3): DVKVTQSSRYLVKRTGEKVFLECVQDMDHENMFWYRQDPGLGLRLIYFSYDVKMKEKGDIPEGYSVSREKKERFSLILESASTNQTSMYLCASSLQGATGNTIYFGEGSWLTVV.

The chain recombines TRBV6-5 with TRBJ2-5, with no clear D. The CDR3 covers 15 residues. Germline CDR1 is MNHEY and CDR2 is SVGAGI. Trimming pared 6 bases from V and 2 bases from J, leaving 16 bases between. The chain's CDR3 is CASRNGPAPQETQYF. CDR3 DNA sequence: TGTGCCAGCAGGAACGGACCCGCCCCACAAGAGACCCAGTACTTC.

This clone was recorded once. The gene calls are TRBV5-1 and TRBJ1-2; D gene uncertain. CDR3 size: 19 residues. CDR1 is SGHRS, CDR2 YFSETQ, per germline. The V gene lost 5 bases and the J gene lost 0 bases, with 26 bases spanning the gap. The CDR3 nucleotides read TGCGCCAGCAGACGCACCCCCGGTGGGGAACATTTAGCTAACTATGGCTACACCTTC. As protein: CASRRTPGGEHLANYGYTF.

The chain employs TRBV12-5 and TRBJ2-1; tentatively, D is TRBD1 (5 bases). The CDR3 totals 14 residues. From germline, CDR1 is LGHNT and CDR2 FRNRAP. V was clipped by 6 bases and J by 6 bases, with 15 bases between them. The CDR3 DNA follows: TGTGCTAGTGGAGGGGCTGGCAGGATCAATGAGCAGTTCTTC. Translation gives CASGGAGRINEQFF.

The genes are TRBV18 and TRBJ1-1; D is undetermined. The V gene lost 0 bases and the J gene lost 6 bases, with 8 bases spanning the gap. CDR1 is KGHSH and CDR2 is LQKENI in the germline V gene. The CDR3 is 13 residues long. The CDR3 protein is CASSPPGSAEAFF. DNA of the CDR3: TGTGCCAGCTCACCACCGGGGTCGGCTGAAGCTTTCTTT.

This CDR3 is CASSMGSSNYGYTF. The CDR3, as DNA: TGTGCCAGTAGTATGGGCAGTTCTAACTATGGCTACACCTTC. The chain links TRBV19 to TRBJ1-2; D is uncertain. The CDR3 loop spans 14 amino acids. V lost 3 bases and J lost 0, with 8 bases in between. Germline lookup yields CDR1 LNHDA and CDR2 SQIVND (reference sequence).

This clone was counted a single time. The genes are TRBV4-2 and TRBJ2-3, with 12 positions matching TRBD1. This CDR3 region has 20 residues. The V segment lost 0 bases and the J segment 1 base; nucleotides outside the gene matches: 11. Per the germline V gene, CDR1 is LGHNA and CDR2 is YNFKEQ. The CDR3 region has the DNA TGTGCCAGCAGCCAAGATCGGGGACAGGGGGCGGCCCGGGGCACAGATACGCAGTATTTT. It specifies CASSQDRGQGAARGTDTQYF.

V usage is TRBV5-5 and J usage is TRBJ2-5; D unclear. This CDR3 contains 15 residues. The germline gives CDR1 SGHKS, CDR2 YYEKEE (reference sequence). The ends were cut back, 4 bases at V and 7 bases at J, with 20 bases in the middle. This CDR3 is CASSPSDGRLRTQYF. DNA of the CDR3: TGTGCCAGCAGCCCCTCGGATGGACGGTTACGGACCCAGTACTTC. Looking up the rest from reference TRBV5-5 and TRBJ2-5 gives the full variable domain: DAGVTQSPTHLIKTRGQQVTLRCSPISGHKSVSWYQQVLGQGPQFIFQYYEKEERGRGNFPDRFSARQFPNYSSELNVNALLLGDSALYLCASSPSDGRLRTQYFGPGTRLLVL.

The chain joins TRBV5-1 to TRBJ2-7; TRBD1 aligns across 8 bases. V dropped 1 base and J dropped 2; count of bases not matched to a gene: 5. The germline V gene encodes CDR1 SGHRS and CDR2 YFSETQ. The CDR3 has 15 residues. The CDR3 is CASSLRQGPTYEQYF. The CDR3 nucleotides are TGCGCCAGCAGCTTGCGACAGGGGCCGACCTACGAGCAGTACTTC.

The gene calls are TRBV5-6 and TRBJ2-7; D is unresolved. The length of the CDR3 is 13 residues. CDR1 is SGHDT and CDR2 is YYEEEE in the germline V gene. The V and J ends lost 3 bases and 3 bases respectively, with 10 bases between them. This CDR3 is CASSSRRSYEQYF. CDR3 sequence (DNA): TGTGCCAGCAGCTCGCGACGTAGCTACGAGCAGTACTTC.

This clone appeared once. The V call is TRBV11-2, the J call TRBJ1-6; D is unclear. The CDR3 runs 17 residues. Germline V lookup: CDR1 SGHAT, CDR2 FQNNGV. V lost 5 bases to trimming and J lost 7 bases, with 21 bases between them. CDR3 sequence (DNA): TGTGCCAGCAGCAGATGGGTCCCTCGCCGAGCGAATTCACCCCTCCACTTT. It specifies CASSRWVPRRANSPLHF.

The V gene is TRBV7-9, the J gene TRBJ2-1; 8 nucleotides align to TRBD2. The trim removed 7 bases at V and 2 bases at J, leaving 16 bases unmatched. Germline V gene data show CDR1 as SEHNR and CDR2 as FQNEAQ (reference sequence). The CDR3 totals 18 residues. The CDR3 spells CASTNLWELAEPYNEQFF. The CDR3 DNA reads TGTGCCAGCACCAACCTCTGGGAACTAGCGGAACCCTACAATGAGCAGTTCTTC.

This chain connects TRBV10-3 to TRBJ1-3; D remains unclear. Trimming took 0 bases from V and 3 from J, leaving 3 bases between them. The CDR3 has 13 residues. Germline assignment: CDR1 ENHRY and CDR2 SYGVKD. The CDR3 DNA reads TGTGCCATCAGTGAGTCGGTTGGAAACACCATATATTTT. It encodes CAISESVGNTIYF.

The rearrangement links TRBV19 to TRBJ1-2, with 8 bases aligning to TRBD1. Germline CDR1 and CDR2: LNHDA and SQIVND (reference sequence). Trimming took 1 base from V and 8 from J; bases not matched to a gene: 9. The length of the CDR3 is 15 residues. Here the CDR3 DNA reads TGTGCCAGTAGTATAGGATCCGGCAGGGGGCGCGGCTACACCTTC. Its protein product is CASSIGSGRGRGYTF.

V gene TRBV5-1 combines with J gene TRBJ1-2, with TRBD1 matching 10 bases. The junction had 11 bases not matched to a gene; V was cut back by 4 bases and J by 8 bases. CDR3 size: 15 residues. From germline, CDR1 is SGHRS and CDR2 YFSETQ. CDR3 sequence: CASSVPGTGARGYTF. CDR3 DNA: TGCGCCAGCAGCGTCCCCGGGACAGGGGCGCGAGGCTACACCTTC.

The rearrangement links TRBV21-1 to TRBJ2-1; the table's TRBD2 call for D was not verified on the DNA. TRBV21-1 is flagged as a pseudogene. The CDR3 covers 14 residues. The CDR3 region is CASSSRAQDNEQFF. The CDR3 DNA is TGTGCCAGCAGCAGTCGAGCTCAAGACAATGAGCAGTTCTTC.

The rearrangement uses TRBV10-2 and TRBJ1-3, with D possibly being TRBD1 (5 bases). From germline, CDR1 is WSHSY and CDR2 SAAADI. The V end lost 9 bases, the J end lost 2 bases, and 11 bases lay between the germline ends. CDR3 length: 13 residues. The CDR3 nucleotides read TGCGCCAGTGGAAGGGGAGCTGGAAACACCATATATTTT. This translates into CASGRGAGNTIYF.

The gene calls are TRBV15 and TRBJ2-1; TRBD2 agrees at 12 bases. The trim removed 5 bases at V and 5 bases at J, leaving 4 bases unmatched. The germline gives CDR1 LNHNV, CDR2 YYDKDF (reference sequence). This CDR3 spans 15 amino acids. CDR3 nucleotides: TGTGCCACCAGCCCCCGGACTAGCGGGAACAATGAGCAGTTCTTC. This gives the protein CATSPRTSGNNEQFF.

The V and J genes are TRBV27 and TRBJ1-6, with 7 bases lining up with TRBD1. With 6 bases clipped from V and 7 bases from J, the junction kept 9 bases outside the gene matches. Germline assignment: CDR1 MNHEY and CDR2 SMNVEV (reference sequence). CDR3 length: 15 amino acids. As DNA, the CDR3 is TGTGCCAGCAGCGTAGGAGGGGGACAGAATTCACCCCTCCACTTT. Translating it yields CASSVGGGQNSPLHF.